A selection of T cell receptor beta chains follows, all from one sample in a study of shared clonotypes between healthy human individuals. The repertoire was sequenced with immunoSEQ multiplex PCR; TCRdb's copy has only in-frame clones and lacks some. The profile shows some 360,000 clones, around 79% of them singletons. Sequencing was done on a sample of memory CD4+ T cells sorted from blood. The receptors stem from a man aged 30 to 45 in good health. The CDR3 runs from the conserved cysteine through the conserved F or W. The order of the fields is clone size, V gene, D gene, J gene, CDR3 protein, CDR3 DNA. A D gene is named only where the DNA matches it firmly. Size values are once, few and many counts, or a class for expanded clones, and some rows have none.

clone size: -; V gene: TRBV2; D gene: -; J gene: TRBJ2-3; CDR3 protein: CASSVFQSTDTQYF; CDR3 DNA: TGTGCCAGCAGTGTCTTCCAGTCCACAGATACGCAGTATTTT
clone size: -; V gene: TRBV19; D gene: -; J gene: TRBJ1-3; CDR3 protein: CASSIGRGKRSGNTIYF; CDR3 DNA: TGTGCCAGTAGTATAGGAAGGGGAAAACGCTCTGGAAACACCATATATTTT
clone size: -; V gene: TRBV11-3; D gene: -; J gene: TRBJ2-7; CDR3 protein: CASSLAAPDEQYF; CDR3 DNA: TGTGCCAGCAGCCTCGCCGCCCCGGACGAGCAGTACTTC
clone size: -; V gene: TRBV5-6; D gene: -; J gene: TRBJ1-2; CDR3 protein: CASSLSAGARGYTF; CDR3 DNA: TGTGCCAGCAGCTTAAGTGCCGGGGCGCGCGGCTACACCTTC
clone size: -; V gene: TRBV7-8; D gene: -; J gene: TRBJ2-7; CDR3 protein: CASSYRSDYYEQYF; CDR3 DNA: TGTGCCAGCAGCTACCGGTCAGACTACTACGAGCAGTACTTC
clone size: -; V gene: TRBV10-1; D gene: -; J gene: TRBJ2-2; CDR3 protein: CASSEYDRNTGELFF; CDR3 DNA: TGCGCCAGCAGTGAGTACGACAGAAACACCGGGGAGCTGTTTTTT
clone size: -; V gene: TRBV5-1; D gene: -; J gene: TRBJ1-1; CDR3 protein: CASSLSLGAYNTEAFF; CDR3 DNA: TGCGCCAGCAGCTTGTCCCTGGGGGCCTATAACACTGAAGCTTTCTTT
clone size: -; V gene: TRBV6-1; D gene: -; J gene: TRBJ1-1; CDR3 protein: CASSEGESLGRVNTEAFF; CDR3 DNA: TGTGCCAGCAGTGAAGGGGAGTCTTTGGGCAGGGTGAACACTGAAGCTTTCTTT
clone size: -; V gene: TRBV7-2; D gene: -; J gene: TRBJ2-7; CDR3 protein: CASSSYGEQYF; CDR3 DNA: TGTGCCAGCAGCTCATATGGCGAGCAGTACTTC
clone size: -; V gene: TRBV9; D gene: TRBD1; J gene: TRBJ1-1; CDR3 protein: CASSATTGQGGTEAFF; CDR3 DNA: TGTGCCAGCAGCGCAACGACGGGACAGGGAGGCACTGAAGCTTTCTTT
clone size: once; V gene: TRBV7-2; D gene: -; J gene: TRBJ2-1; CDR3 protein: CASSPRRYKDNEQFF; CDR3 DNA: TGTGCCAGCAGCCCAAGGAGGTATAAGGACAATGAGCAGTTCTTC
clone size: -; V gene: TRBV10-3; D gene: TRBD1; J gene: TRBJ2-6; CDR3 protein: CAISPSDRGRNFGANVLTF; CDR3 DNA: TGTGCCATCAGTCCCTCGGACAGGGGAAGGAACTTTGGGGCCAACGTCCTGACTTTC
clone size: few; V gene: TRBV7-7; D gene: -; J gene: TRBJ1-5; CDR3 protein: CASSLERTGPQHF; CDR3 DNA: TGTGCTAGCAGCTTGGAGCGGACCGGGCCCCAGCATTTT
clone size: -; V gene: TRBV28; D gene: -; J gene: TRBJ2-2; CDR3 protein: CASSENTGELFF; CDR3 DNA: TGTGCCAGCAGTGAGAACACCGGGGAGCTGTTTTTT
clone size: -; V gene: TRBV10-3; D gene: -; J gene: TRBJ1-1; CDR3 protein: CASTWGSMNTEAFF; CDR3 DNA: TGTGCCAGCACGTGGGGGAGCATGAACACTGAAGCTTTCTTT
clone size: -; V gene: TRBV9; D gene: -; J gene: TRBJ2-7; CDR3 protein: CASSVSANGYYEQYF; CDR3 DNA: TGTGCCAGCAGCGTGTCAGCGAATGGCTACTACGAGCAGTACTTC
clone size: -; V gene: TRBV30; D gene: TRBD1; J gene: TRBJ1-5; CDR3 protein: CAWSLRQGDSNQPQHF; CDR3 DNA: TGTGCCTGGAGTCTACGACAGGGGGATAGCAATCAGCCCCAGCATTTT
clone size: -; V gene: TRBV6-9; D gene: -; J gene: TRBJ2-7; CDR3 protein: CASSGIGPSYEQYF; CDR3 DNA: TGTGCCAGCAGTGGTATCGGGCCCTCCTACGAGCAGTACTTC
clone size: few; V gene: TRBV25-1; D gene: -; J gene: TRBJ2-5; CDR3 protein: CASTPPRVRNQETQYF; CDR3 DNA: TGTGCCAGCACCCCCCCCAGGGTGAGAAACCAAGAGACCCAGTACTTC
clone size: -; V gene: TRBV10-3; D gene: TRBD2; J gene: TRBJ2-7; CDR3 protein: CAISGSGTSYEQYF; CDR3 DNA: TGTGCCATCAGTGGTAGCGGGACCTCTTACGAGCAGTACTTC